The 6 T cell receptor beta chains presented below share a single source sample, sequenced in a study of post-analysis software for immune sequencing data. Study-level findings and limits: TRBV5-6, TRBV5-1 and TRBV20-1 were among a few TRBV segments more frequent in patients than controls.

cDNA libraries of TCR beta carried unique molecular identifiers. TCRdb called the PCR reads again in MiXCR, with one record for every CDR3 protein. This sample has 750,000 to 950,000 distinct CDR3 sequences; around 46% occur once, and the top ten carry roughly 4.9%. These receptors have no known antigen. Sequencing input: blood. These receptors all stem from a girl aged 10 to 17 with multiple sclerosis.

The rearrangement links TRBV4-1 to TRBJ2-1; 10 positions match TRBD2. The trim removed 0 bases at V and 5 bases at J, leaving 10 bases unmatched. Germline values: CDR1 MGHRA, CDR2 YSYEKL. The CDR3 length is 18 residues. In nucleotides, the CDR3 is TGCGCCAGCAGCCAAGACTCTGGTCTAGCGGGAGTCGACAATGAGCAGTTCTTC. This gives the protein CASSQDSGLAGVDNEQFF.

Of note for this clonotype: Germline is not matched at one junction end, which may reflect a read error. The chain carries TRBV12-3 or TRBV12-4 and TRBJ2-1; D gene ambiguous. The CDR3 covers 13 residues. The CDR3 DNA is TGTACCAGCAGTTTGCTTCTTTACAATGAGCAGTTCTTC. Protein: CTSSLLLYNEQFF.

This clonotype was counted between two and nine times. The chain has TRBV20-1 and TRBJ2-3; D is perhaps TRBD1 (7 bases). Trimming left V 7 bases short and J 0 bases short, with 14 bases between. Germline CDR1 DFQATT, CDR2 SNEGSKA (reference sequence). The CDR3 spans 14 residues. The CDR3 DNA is TGCAGTGTCGCGGGACAGTCGAGCACAGATACGCAGTATTTT. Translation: CSVAGQSSTDTQYF.

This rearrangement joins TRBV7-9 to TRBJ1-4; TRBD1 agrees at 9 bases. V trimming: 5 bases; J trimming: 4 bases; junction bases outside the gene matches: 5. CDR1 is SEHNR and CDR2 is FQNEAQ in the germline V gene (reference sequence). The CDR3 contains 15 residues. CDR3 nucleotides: TGTGCCAGCAGCCAAAGACAGGGGGATAATGAAAAACTGTTTTTT. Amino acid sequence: CASSQRQGDNEKLFF.

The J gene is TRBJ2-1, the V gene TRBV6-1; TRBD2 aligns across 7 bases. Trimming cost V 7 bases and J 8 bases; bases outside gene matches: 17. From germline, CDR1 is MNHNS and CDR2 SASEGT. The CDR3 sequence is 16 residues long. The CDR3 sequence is CASTATGGRARDEQFF. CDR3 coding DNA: TGTGCCAGCACCGCCACTGGGGGGAGGGCGAGAGATGAGCAGTTCTTC.

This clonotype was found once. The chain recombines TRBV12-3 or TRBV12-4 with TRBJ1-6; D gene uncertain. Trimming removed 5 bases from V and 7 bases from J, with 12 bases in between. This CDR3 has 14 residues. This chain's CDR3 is CASSPDPRNSPLHF. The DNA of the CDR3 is TGTGCCAGCAGTCCAGACCCACGAAATTCACCCCTCCACTTT.